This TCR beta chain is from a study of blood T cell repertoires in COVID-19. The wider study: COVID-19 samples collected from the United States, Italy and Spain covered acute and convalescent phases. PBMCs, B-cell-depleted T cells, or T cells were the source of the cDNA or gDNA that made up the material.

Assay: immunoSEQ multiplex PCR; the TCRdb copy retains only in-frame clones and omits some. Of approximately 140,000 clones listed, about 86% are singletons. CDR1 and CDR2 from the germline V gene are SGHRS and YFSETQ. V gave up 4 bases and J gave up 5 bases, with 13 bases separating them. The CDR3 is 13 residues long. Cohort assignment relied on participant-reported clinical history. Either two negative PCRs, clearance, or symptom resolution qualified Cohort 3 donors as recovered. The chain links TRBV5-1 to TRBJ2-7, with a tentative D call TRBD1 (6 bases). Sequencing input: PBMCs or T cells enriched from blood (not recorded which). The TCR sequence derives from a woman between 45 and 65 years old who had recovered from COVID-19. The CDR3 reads CASSLGAKDEQYF. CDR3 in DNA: TGCGCCAGCAGCCTGGGGGCCAAGGACGAGCAGTACTTC.